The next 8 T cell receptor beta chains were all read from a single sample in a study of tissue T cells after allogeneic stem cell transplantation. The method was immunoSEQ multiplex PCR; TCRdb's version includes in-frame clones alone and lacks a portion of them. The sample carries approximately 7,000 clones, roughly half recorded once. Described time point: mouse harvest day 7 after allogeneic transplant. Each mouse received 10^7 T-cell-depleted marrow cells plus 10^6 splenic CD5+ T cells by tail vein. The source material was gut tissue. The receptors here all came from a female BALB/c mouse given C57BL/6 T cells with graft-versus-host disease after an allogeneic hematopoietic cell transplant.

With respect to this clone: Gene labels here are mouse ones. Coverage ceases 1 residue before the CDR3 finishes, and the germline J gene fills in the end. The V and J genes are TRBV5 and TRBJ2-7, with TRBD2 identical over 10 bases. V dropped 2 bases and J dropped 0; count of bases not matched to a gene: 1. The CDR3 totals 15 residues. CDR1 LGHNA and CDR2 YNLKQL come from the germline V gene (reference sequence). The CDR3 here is CASSQLGGRSYEQYF. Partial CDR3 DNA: TGTGCCAGCAGCCAACTGGGGGGGCGCTCCTATGAACAGTAC.

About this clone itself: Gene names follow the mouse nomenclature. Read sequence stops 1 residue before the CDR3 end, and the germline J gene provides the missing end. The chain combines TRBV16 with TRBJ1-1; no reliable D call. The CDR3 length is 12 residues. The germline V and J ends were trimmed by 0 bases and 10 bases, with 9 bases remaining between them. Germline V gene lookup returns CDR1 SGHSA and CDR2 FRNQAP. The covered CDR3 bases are TGTGCAAGCAGCTTAGATTTGGGAGGAGTCTTC. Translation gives CASSLDLGGVF. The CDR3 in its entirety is CASSLDLGGVFF.

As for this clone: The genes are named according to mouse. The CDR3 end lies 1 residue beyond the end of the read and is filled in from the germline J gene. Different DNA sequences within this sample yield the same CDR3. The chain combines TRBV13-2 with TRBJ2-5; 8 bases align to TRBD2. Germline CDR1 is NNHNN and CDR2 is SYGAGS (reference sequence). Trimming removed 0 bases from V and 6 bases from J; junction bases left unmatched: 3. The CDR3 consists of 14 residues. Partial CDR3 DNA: TGTGCCAGCGGTGATGCTGGGGGGTTCGACACCCAGTAC. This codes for CASGDAGGFDTQY. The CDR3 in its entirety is CASGDAGGFDTQYF.

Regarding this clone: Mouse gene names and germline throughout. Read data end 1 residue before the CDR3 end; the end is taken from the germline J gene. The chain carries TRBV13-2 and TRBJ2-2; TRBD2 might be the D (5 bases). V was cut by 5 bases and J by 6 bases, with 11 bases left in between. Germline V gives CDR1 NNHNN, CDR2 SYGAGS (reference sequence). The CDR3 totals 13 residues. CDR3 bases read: TGTGCCAGCGGGGACTCACGTCCCGGGCAGCTCTAC. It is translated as CASGDSRPGQLY. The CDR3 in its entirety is CASGDSRPGQLYF.

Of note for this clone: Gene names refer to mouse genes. The sequenced part of the CDR3 DNA is TGTGCCAGCTCTTCGACAGGGGTGGACGAAAGATTATTT. Amino acid sequence: CASSSTGVDERLF. The whole CDR3 protein reads CASSSTGVDERLFF. The rearrangement uses TRBV12-2 and TRBJ1-4; 8 bases are shared with TRBD1. The read gets to within 1 residue of the CDR3 end, and the germline J gene fills in the rest. Germline values: CDR1 SGHLS, CDR2 HYDKME. This CDR3 contains 14 residues. The V and J ends lost 3 bases and 6 bases, in that order; junction bases with no gene match: 5. The full variable domain, its missing parts supplied by reference TRBV12-2 and TRBJ1-4, is NSGVVQSPRYIIKGKGERSILKCIPISGHLSVAWYQQTQGQELKFFIQHYDKMERDKGNLPSRFSVQQFDDYHSEMNMSALELEDSAVYFCASSSTGVDERLFFGHGTKLSVL.

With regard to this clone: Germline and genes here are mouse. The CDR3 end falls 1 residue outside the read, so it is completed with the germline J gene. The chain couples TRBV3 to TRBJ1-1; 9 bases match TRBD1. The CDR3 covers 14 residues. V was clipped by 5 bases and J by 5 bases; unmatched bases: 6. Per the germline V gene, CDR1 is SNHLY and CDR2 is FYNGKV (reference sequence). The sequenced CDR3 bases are TGTGCCAGCAGCCCCGACAGGGGGGGAACAGAAGTCTTC. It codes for CASSPDRGGTEVF. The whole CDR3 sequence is CASSPDRGGTEVFF.

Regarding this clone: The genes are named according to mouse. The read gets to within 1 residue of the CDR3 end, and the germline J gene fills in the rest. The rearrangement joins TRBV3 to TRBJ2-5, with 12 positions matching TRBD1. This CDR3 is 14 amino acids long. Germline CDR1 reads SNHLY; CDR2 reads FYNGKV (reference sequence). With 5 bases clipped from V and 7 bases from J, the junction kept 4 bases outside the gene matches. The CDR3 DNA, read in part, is TGTGCCAGCAGCCTGGGACAGGGGGCGAACACCCAGTAC. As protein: CASSLGQGANTQY. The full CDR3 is CASSLGQGANTQYF.

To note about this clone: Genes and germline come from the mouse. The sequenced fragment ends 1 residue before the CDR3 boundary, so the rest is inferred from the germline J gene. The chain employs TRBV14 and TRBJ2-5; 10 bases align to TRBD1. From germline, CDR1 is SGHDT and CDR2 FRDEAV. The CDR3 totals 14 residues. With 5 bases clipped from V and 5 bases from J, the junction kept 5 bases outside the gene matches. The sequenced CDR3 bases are TGTGCCAGCAGCCGACAGGGGGCGCGAGACACCCAGTAC. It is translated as CASSRQGARDTQY. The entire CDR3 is CASSRQGARDTQYF.